Listed here are 25 T cell receptor beta chains from one sample, sequenced in a study of shared clonotypes between healthy human individuals. TCRdb's copy holds only in-frame clones and misses some; the assay was immunoSEQ multiplex PCR. The sample consists of 2.3 million or so clones, 90% to 95% of them appearing once. The sequenced material came from naive CD4+ T cells from PBMCs. Subset given: CD45RA+ positively selected. Source of these receptors: a man aged 18 to 30 in good health. Some clones in this sample may be carry-over from other donors' samples.

The V call is TRBV6-4, the J call TRBJ2-3; 9 bases align to TRBD1. The CDR3 runs 13 residues. Unmatched junction bases numbered 3, after V lost 9 bases and J lost 2 bases. Germline loops: CDR1 MRHNA, CDR2 SNTAGT. The chain's CDR3 is CARGDRDTDTQYF. The CDR3 DNA sequence: TGTGCCAGGGGGGACAGGGACACAGATACGCAGTATTTT.

This clone occurred a few times. The chain has TRBV29-1 and TRBJ1-1; 9 bases are shared with TRBD1. V was pared by 7 bases and J by 4 bases, with 4 bases of the junction left unmatched. Germline values: CDR1 SQVTM, CDR2 ANQGSEA. The CDR3 is 12 residues long. CDR3 region: CSAGQGITEAFF. DNA for the CDR3: TGCAGCGCCGGACAGGGGATCACTGAAGCTTTCTTT.

V and J are TRBV7-9 and TRBJ2-2; 9 positions agree with TRBD1. The germline CDR1 and CDR2 sequences are SEHNR and FQNEAQ (reference sequence). V gave up 10 bases and J gave up 4 bases; unmatched junction bases: 7. The CDR3 contains 14 residues. The CDR3: CATSQGASTGELFF. The CDR3 DNA reads TGTGCCACCTCACAGGGGGCAAGCACCGGGGAGCTGTTTTTT.

This rearrangement joins TRBV11-2 to TRBJ2-7; D gene unclear. This CDR3 comprises 13 residues. Germline V gives CDR1 SGHAT, CDR2 FQNNGV. V shed 5 bases and J shed 3 bases, with 11 bases lying between them. The CDR3 coding sequence is TGTGCCAGCAGCCCATTCCGAGACTACGAGCAGTACTTC. It yields the protein CASSPFRDYEQYF. The full variable domain, with the rest looked up from reference TRBV11-2 and TRBJ2-7, is EAGVAQSPRYKIIEKRQSVAFWCNPISGHATLYWYQQILGQGPKLLIQFQNNGVVDDSQLPKDRFSAERLKGVDSTLKIQPAKLEDSAVYLCASSPFRDYEQYFGPGTRLTVT.

The CDR3 loop is CASSLGTFTDTQYF. The CDR3, as DNA: TGTGCCAGCAGCTTAGGGACCTTCACAGATACGCAGTATTTT. The chain carries TRBV7-2 and TRBJ2-3; the D is unclear. V dropped 1 base and J dropped 2 bases, with 7 bases sitting between them. This CDR3 region has 14 residues. Germline CDR1 is SGHTA and CDR2 is FQGNSA.

The CDR3: CASSEYPPRGEISGNTIYF. The CDR3 DNA sequence: TGTGCCAGCAGTGAATACCCCCCACGGGGGGAGATCTCTGGAAACACCATATATTTT. The genes are TRBV6-1 and TRBJ1-3; D possibly corresponds to TRBD1 (5 bases). Per germline, CDR1 MNHNS and CDR2 SASEGT. The CDR3 length is 19 residues. V was shortened by 2 bases and J by 0 bases, with 20 bases between the two germline ends.

This chain joins TRBV7-8 and TRBJ1-5, with D possibly matching TRBD1 (5 bases). The germline V gene encodes CDR1 SGHVS and CDR2 FQNEAQ. Trimming took off 5 bases at V and 3 bases at J, with 29 bases between the two ends. The CDR3 length is 20 residues. In nucleotides, the CDR3 is TGTGCCAGCAGCCCACGGCCAGACAGCGGACAATCGTATTTCAATCAGCCCCAGCATTTT. The encoded protein is CASSPRPDSGQSYFNQPQHF.

A single count supports this clone. V and J are TRBV25-1 and TRBJ1-5; D may be TRBD1 (5 bases). Germline CDR1 and CDR2: MGHDK and SYGVNS. Trimming took 6 bases from V and 7 from J, leaving 22 bases between them. CDR3 length: 16 residues. The CDR3 region has the DNA TGTGCCAGCAGCCCCTTGTCGGCAGGGCTGAACCAGCCCCAGCATTTT. Encoded protein: CASSPLSAGLNQPQHF. Using reference TRBV25-1 and TRBJ1-5 for the parts outside the CDR3, the full variable domain is EADIYQTPRYLVIGTGKKITLECSQTMGHDKMYWYQQDPGMELHLIHYSYGVNSTEKGDLSSESTVSRIRTEHFPLTLESARPSHTSQYLCASSPLSAGLNQPQHFGDGTRLSIL.

This clone was detected a few times. This sample also contains other DNA sequences that code for the same CDR3. The J gene is TRBJ1-5, the V gene TRBV19; 8 bases agree with TRBD1. J lost 2 bases, V lost 8 bases, and 2 bases had no gene match. CDR3 length: 13 residues. Looked up from germline, CDR1 is LNHDA and CDR2 is SQIVND (reference sequence). CDR3 in DNA: TGTGCCAGTCTACAGGGGGGCAATCAGCCCCAGCATTTT. Its protein product is CASLQGGNQPQHF.

The count of this clone is one. The V call is TRBV11-2, the J call TRBJ2-5, with D possibly matching TRBD2 (6 bases). The CDR3 is 14 amino acids. The V and J ends lost 0 bases and 4 bases respectively, with 9 bases between them. Looked up from germline, CDR1 is SGHAT and CDR2 is FQNNGV. The CDR3 DNA is TGTGCCAGCAGCTTAGACCCTAGCGTAGAGACCCAGTACTTC. Residues: CASSLDPSVETQYF.

CDR3 amino acids: CASSFPSDSLNTEAFF. The DNA for the CDR3 is TGTGCCAGCAGTTTCCCCTCAGACAGCCTGAACACTGAAGCTTTCTTT. This chain joins TRBV28 and TRBJ1-1; D may be TRBD1 (5 bases). This CDR3 is built from 16 residues. The ends were cut back, 3 bases at V and 0 bases at J, with 14 bases in the middle. Germline V gene data show CDR1 as MDHEN and CDR2 as SYDVKM. The entire variable domain, with the rest obtained from reference TRBV28 and TRBJ1-1, is as follows: DVKVTQSSRYLVKRTGEKVFLECVQDMDHENMFWYRQDPGLGLRLIYFSYDVKMKEKGDIPEGYSVSREKKERFSLILESASTNQTSMYLCASSFPSDSLNTEAFFGQGTRLTVV.

This chain uses TRBV19 with TRBJ1-2, with 9 bases that match TRBD1. V was pared by 1 base and J by 2 bases, with 8 bases of the junction left unmatched. From germline, CDR1 is LNHDA and CDR2 SQIVND (reference sequence). CDR3 length equals 17 residues. In nucleotides, the CDR3 is TGTGCCAGTAGTATAGGCCTCTGGACAGGGGAGAACTATGGCTACACCTTC. Its protein is CASSIGLWTGENYGYTF. The full variable domain, with the rest looked up from reference TRBV19 and TRBJ1-2, is DGGITQSPKYLFRKEGQNVTLSCEQNLNHDAMYWYRQDPGQGLRLIYYSQIVNDFQKGDIAEGYSVSREKKESFPLTVTSAQKNPTAFYLCASSIGLWTGENYGYTFGSGTRLTVV.

On this clone: Other DNA sequences in this specimen translate into the identical CDR3. The gene calls are TRBV29-1 and TRBJ2-1; 11 nucleotides align to TRBD2. Per the germline V gene, CDR1 is SQVTM and CDR2 is ANQGSEA. The CDR3 contains 13 residues. Trimming cost V 6 bases and J 7 bases; bases outside gene matches: 5. The CDR3 sequence: CSVRASGRNEQFF. In DNA, the CDR3 is TGCAGCGTCCGGGCTAGCGGGAGGAATGAGCAGTTCTTC.

V gene TRBV13 combines with J gene TRBJ1-1; D may be TRBD1 (5 bases). The CDR3 totals 14 residues. Trimming removed 5 bases at V and 1 base at J, with 11 bases between. CDR1 PRHDT and CDR2 FYEKMQ come from the germline V gene (reference sequence). CDR3 residues: CASSPGPKNTEAFF. Here the CDR3 DNA reads TGTGCCAGCAGCCCGGGACCCAAGAACACTGAAGCTTTCTTT.

This rearrangement joins TRBV28 to TRBJ1-5; perhaps TRBD1 as D (5 bases). The CDR3 totals 16 residues. The V end lost 4 bases, the J end lost 0 bases, and 13 bases lay between the germline ends. The germline V gene encodes CDR1 MDHEN and CDR2 SYDVKM. For the CDR3, the DNA is TGTGCCAGCAGTTCCCAGGGACGGGGTAGCAATCAGCCCCAGCATTTT. Amino acid sequence: CASSSQGRGSNQPQHF.

The rearrangement links TRBV4-1 to TRBJ2-2; D call uncertain. CDR3 size: 17 residues. With 6 bases removed from V and 4 bases from J, the gap between germline ends came to 21 bases. Germline assignment: CDR1 MGHRA and CDR2 YSYEKL. The CDR3 sequence is CASRQFFEGSSTGELFF. The CDR3 DNA reads TGCGCCAGCAGACAATTCTTCGAAGGGTCTAGCACCGGGGAGCTGTTTTTT.

This clone was detected only once. The V call is TRBV18, the J call TRBJ1-2, with D hard to call. The V gene lost 5 bases and the J gene lost 8 bases, with 9 bases spanning the gap. Germline V gene data show CDR1 as KGHSH and CDR2 as LQKENI. The CDR3 loop spans 11 amino acids. The CDR3 reads CASSISAGYTF. The CDR3 DNA follows: TGTGCCAGCTCAATCAGTGCGGGCTACACCTTC.

The chain couples TRBV7-8 to TRBJ2-3; possible D gene TRBD1, 5 bases. The CDR3 has 14 residues. Deletions cut 2 bases from V and 3 bases from J, with 9 bases between. The germline gives CDR1 SGHVS, CDR2 FQNEAQ. The CDR3 loop is CASSLLPGTDTQYF. DNA of the CDR3: TGTGCCAGCAGCTTACTCCCAGGGACAGATACGCAGTATTTT.

This chain uses TRBV28 with TRBJ2-2; D is unresolved. The V gene's germline CDR1 is MDHEN and CDR2 SYDVKM. V shed 6 bases and J shed 4 bases, with 3 bases lying between them. This CDR3 is built from 11 residues. DNA for the CDR3: TGTGCCAGCAGCACCACCGGGGAGCTGTTTTTT. Protein: CASSTTGELFF.

In this sample, this clone turned up a few times. V usage is TRBV28 and J usage is TRBJ1-1; no definite D call. The V end was cut by 5 bases, the J end by 1 base, with 11 bases between. CDR1 and CDR2 (germline): MDHEN, SYDVKM. The CDR3 consists of 14 residues. The CDR3 reads CASSRYRANTEAFF. CDR3 in DNA: TGTGCCAGCAGTCGGTACAGAGCGAACACTGAAGCTTTCTTT.

The DNA of the CDR3 is TGTGCCAGTTCCGGACAGGGTGGAGCTAATGAAAAACTGTTTTTT. It translates to CASSGQGGANEKLFF. The gene calls are TRBV2 and TRBJ1-4, with 8 bases identical to TRBD1. Unmatched junction bases numbered 9, after V lost 9 bases and J lost 3 bases. Germline CDR1 SNHLY, CDR2 FYNNEI. CDR3 length: 15 residues.

In its sample, this clone was seen a few times. Within the sample, other DNA sequences also encode this same CDR3. The CDR3 DNA is TGTGCCAGCAGCCAAGACAGCAATCAGCCCCAGCATTTT. This sequence encodes CASSQDSNQPQHF. The rearrangement uses TRBV7-8 and TRBJ1-5; D gene uncertain. The CDR3 sequence is 13 residues long. CDR1 SGHVS and CDR2 FQNEAQ come from the germline V gene. V gave up 5 bases and J gave up 1 base, with 6 bases separating them. Filled out from reference TRBV7-8 and TRBJ1-5, the complete variable domain reads GAGVSQSPRYKVAKRGQDVALRCDPISGHVSLFWYQQALGQGPEFLTYFQNEAQLDKSGLPSDRFFAERPEGSVSTLKIQRTQQEDSAVYLCASSQDSNQPQHFGDGTRLSIL.

V and J are TRBV5-6 and TRBJ2-3; 11 nucleotides agree with TRBD2. CDR1 SGHDT and CDR2 YYEEEE come from the germline V gene. This CDR3 is built from 15 residues. The V gene end was trimmed by 3 bases and the J gene end by 4 bases; junction bases not matched to a gene: 4. This chain's CDR3 is CASSSLAGVPDTQYF. Here the CDR3 DNA reads TGTGCCAGCAGCTCACTAGCGGGAGTTCCAGATACGCAGTATTTT.

The chain has TRBV21-1 and TRBJ2-1. TRBV21-1 is labeled a pseudogene. This CDR3 has 13 amino acids. CDR3 DNA sequence: TGTGCCAGCCAATATTCGCCGGGACCCCAGCAGTTCTTC. This encodes CASQYSPGPQQFF.

The chain uses TRBV28 and TRBJ1-2; 7 nucleotides align to TRBD1. The germline V gene has CDR1 MDHEN and CDR2 SYDVKM. The trim removed 6 bases at V and 6 bases at J, leaving 19 bases unmatched. The CDR3 is made up of 17 amino acids. The CDR3 sequence: CASSILGGPRSGDGYTF. The CDR3 bases are TGTGCCAGCAGCATCTTAGGGGGCCCTCGGAGTGGGGATGGCTACACCTTC.